This paragraph reports one TCR beta chain. Its specific antigen is unknown. Base qualities were left out, and no much larger clone turns up one base away. CDR1 and CDR2 were assigned from the germline V gene as SGHRS and YFSETQ. From V the trimming removes 0 bases and from J it removes 6 bases, while the gene matches leave 8 bases of the junction unaccounted for. The CDR3 measures 16 amino acids from cysteine to phenylalanine. The retained sequence is limited to the CDR3, 48 bases, with the frame set at the first base. This entry is derived from a study of T-cell memory formation after mild COVID-19 (dated by TCRdb to the early 2020s). Background on the whole study: TCR sequence clusters from the two donors were found to be largely donor specific. In a couple of donors, T-cell clones that expanded and contracted after mild COVID-19 were followed by sequencing TCRalpha and TCRbeta repertoires longitudinally. Two young, previously healthy adult volunteers, one female and one male, were included in the cohort. What the work shows at the level of the full study, not this receptor alone: Contracting CD4+ clones turned up mainly in the CM and EM memory subsets, whereas EMRA was where CD8+ clones were enriched. Whether the second-wave clones peaking on day 37 were SARS-CoV-2 specific was not confirmed. The study covered only two mild cases, and larger cohorts including severe cases with pre-infection samples were considered necessary. Clones that contracted from day 15 to 85 showed balanced CD4/CD8 phenotypes, whereas a second wave of clones that expanded from day 15 to 37 leaned towards CD4+. Some responding clones were detected in pre-infection memory, suggesting pre-existing cross-reactive memory T cells joined the SARS-CoV-2 response.

PBMCs were isolated by Ficoll-Paque density gradient centrifugation. The instrument was an Illumina NovaSeq 6000. TCRalpha and TCRbeta cDNA libraries were built by 5'RACE with constant-segment primers, adding sample barcodes and unique molecular identifiers. RNA was extracted from every sample with Trizol reagent. Library amplification was performed in two PCR steps, and a second sample barcode and Illumina TruSeq adapters were introduced in the second step. Libraries were sequenced on an Illumina NovaSeq with 2 x 150 bp paired-end reads. Per the source publication's procedure: With migec v1.2.7, reads were demultiplexed and then collapsed into UMI-guided consensus sequences. Using mixcr v2.1.11, the UMI consensuses were aligned to TRA and TRB V and J templates and assembled into clonotypes. A clonotype was counted as expanded or contracted only if both edgeR and NoisET called the change significant, with noise models trained on biological replicates. edgeR calls used a false discovery rate-adjusted p below 0.01 and a log2 fold-change threshold of 1. As an exploratory analysis of dynamics, max-normalized trajectories of the 1000 most abundant clonotypes were examined by PCA with hierarchical clustering. Each responding clone was given a CD4 or CD8 phenotype based on the CD4+ and CD8+ repertoires, which had been sequenced separately. Starting from the raw public reads, TCRdb applied fastp trimming at Q25, assembled clones with MiXCR and retained in-frame beta chains. Every entry covers one CDR3 protein and lists the most common genes and DNA from its rows. These V and J calls originate from TCRdb's pipeline instead of the authors' own analysis. In this sample the table shows 450,000 to 650,000 distinct CDR3 sequences, over 15% of which occur a single time. Clones ranked in the top ten supply 9.5% to 15% of the sample.

Material: PBMCs or a T cell subset sorted from them (not recorded which). The clonotype originates from an adult woman who had mild COVID-19 (a few samples of this study predate the infection). The sample titles of this study are shuffled in the database, so cell type and time point are left out; the donor was told from shared clones. The V gene is TRBV5-1 and the J gene is TRBJ2-5; 10 bases in the middle match TRBD2. The CDR3 is CASSLVPAGGPQTQYF. DNA sequence: TGCGCCAGCAGCTTGGTTCCAGCGGGGGGGCCGCAGACCCAGTACTTC.